These 6 T cell receptor beta chains were sequenced from one sample in a study of blood T cell repertoires in COVID-19. Profiling relied on immunoSEQ multiplex PCR, and the TCRdb table lists in-frame clones only, not all of them. The sample lists 250,000 to 300,000 clones, 70% to 90% occurring once. The sequencing sample was made of peripheral blood. These receptors all come from a man aged 45-60 years with active or convalescent COVID-19.

V and J are TRBV5-1 and TRBJ2-5; TRBD1 might be the D (6 bases). This CDR3 is built from 15 residues. Germline V CDR1 and CDR2: SGHRS, YFSETQ. V lost 5 bases and J 3 bases, leaving 17 bases between the germline ends. This CDR3 reads CASRSGVAIKETQYF. The DNA of the CDR3 is TGCGCCAGCAGATCAGGGGTGGCTATTAAAGAGACCCAGTACTTC.

The chain uses TRBV30 and TRBJ1-6; 12 bases align to TRBD1. V was pared by 7 bases and J by 7 bases, with 8 bases of the junction left unmatched. Per germline, CDR1 GTSNPN and CDR2 SVGIG (reference sequence). This CDR3 comprises 15 residues. As DNA, the CDR3 is TGTGCCTTTACCGGGACAGGGGGCGGGAATTCACCCCTCCACTTT. Its translation: CAFTGTGGGNSPLHF.

The CDR3 loop reads CASSGSGSETQYF. CDR3 sequence (DNA): TGTGCCAGCAGCGGTAGCGGGAGTGAGACCCAGTACTTC. V gene TRBV7-2 combines with J gene TRBJ2-5; 9 nucleotides line up with TRBD2. In germline, CDR1 is SGHTA, CDR2 FQGNSA. The CDR3 extends over 13 amino acids. The V gene end was trimmed by 5 bases and the J gene end by 5 bases; junction bases not matched to a gene: 3.

This clone was seen more than once but under ten times. The rearrangement uses TRBV6-2 or TRBV6-3 and TRBJ1-1; 9 bases line up with TRBD1. With V trimmed by 2 bases and J by 6 bases, 7 bases remained unmatched. The germline V gene encodes CDR1 MNHEY and CDR2 SVGEGT. The CDR3 contains 15 residues. The CDR3 DNA reads as TGTGCCAGCAGTTACCCAAGGACAGGGGTCGCTGAAGCTTTCTTT. This gives the protein CASSYPRTGVAEAFF.

As for this clone: The same CDR3 arises from other DNA sequences in this sample as well. The CDR3: CASSRGSSYEQYF. DNA for the CDR3: TGTGCCAGCAGCCGCGGGAGCTCCTACGAGCAGTACTTC. V is TRBV12-3 or TRBV12-4 and J is TRBJ2-7, with 7 bases matching TRBD2. This CDR3 has 13 residues. J was trimmed by 0 bases and V by 6 bases; bases with no gene match: 2.

This clone has just one count. The gene calls are TRBV4-3 and TRBJ1-1; 7 nucleotides align to TRBD1. The CDR3 covers 15 residues. Trimming removed 0 bases from V and 4 bases from J; junction bases left unmatched: 5. The germline V gene encodes CDR1 LGHNA and CDR2 YSLEER. CDR3 in amino acids: CASSQDPTGATEAFF. In nucleotides, the CDR3 is TGCGCCAGCAGCCAAGATCCCACAGGGGCCACTGAAGCTTTCTTT.